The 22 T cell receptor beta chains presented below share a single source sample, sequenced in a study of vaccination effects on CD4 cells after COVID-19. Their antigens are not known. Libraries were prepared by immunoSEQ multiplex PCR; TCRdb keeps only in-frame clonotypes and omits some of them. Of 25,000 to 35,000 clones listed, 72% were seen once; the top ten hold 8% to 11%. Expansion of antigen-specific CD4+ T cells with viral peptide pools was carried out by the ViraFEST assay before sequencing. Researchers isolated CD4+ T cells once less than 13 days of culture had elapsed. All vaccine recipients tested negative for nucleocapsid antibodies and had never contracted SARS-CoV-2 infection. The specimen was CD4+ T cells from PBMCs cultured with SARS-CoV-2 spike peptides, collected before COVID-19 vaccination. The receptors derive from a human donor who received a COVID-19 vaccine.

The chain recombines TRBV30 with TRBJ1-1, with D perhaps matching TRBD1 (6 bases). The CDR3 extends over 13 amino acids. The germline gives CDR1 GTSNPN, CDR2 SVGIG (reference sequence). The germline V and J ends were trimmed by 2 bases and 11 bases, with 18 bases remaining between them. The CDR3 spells CAWSQHTRGTAFF. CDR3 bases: TGTGCCTGGAGTCAACATACGAGGGGGACTGCTTTCTTT. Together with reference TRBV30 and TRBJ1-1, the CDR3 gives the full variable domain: SQTIHQWPATLVQPVGSPLSLECTVEGTSNPNLYWYRQAAGRGLQLLFYSVGIGQISSEVPQNLSASRPQDRQFILSSKKLLLSDSGFYLCAWSQHTRGTAFFGQGTRLTVV.

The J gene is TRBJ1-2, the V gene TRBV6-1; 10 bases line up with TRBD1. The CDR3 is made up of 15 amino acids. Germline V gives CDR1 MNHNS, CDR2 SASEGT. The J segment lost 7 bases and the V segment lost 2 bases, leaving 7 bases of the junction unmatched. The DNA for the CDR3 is TGTGCCAGCAGTGAAATTTGGACAGGGGGTTCTGGCTACACCTTC. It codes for CASSEIWTGGSGYTF.

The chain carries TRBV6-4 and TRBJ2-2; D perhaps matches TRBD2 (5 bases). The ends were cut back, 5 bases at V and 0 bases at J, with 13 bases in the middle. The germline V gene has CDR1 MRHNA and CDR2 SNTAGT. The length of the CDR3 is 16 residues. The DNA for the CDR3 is TGTGCCAGCAGTCCGACGGAGCGGCCGAACACCGGGGAGCTGTTTTTT. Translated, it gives CASSPTERPNTGELFF.

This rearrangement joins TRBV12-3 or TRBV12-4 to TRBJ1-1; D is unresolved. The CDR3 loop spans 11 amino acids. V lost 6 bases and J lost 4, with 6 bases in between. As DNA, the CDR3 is TGTGCCAGCAGCCGGGCCACTGAAGCTTTCTTT. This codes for CASSRATEAFF.

The CDR3 DNA reads TGCGCCAGCAGTCCCGGGACTAGCGGATTATCCTACGAGCAGTACTTC. This codes for CASSPGTSGLSYEQYF. The V call is TRBV5-1, the J call TRBJ2-7, with 11 bases identical to TRBD2. V shed 5 bases and J 1 base; nucleotides not matched to a gene: 8. The CDR3 runs 16 residues. CDR1 and CDR2 (germline): SGHRS, YFSETQ.

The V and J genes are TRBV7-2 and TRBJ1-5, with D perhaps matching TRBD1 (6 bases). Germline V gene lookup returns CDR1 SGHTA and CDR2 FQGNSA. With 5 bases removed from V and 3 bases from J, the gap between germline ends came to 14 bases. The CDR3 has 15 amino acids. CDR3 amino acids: CASSQMTGVNQPQHF. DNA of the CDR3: TGTGCCAGCAGCCAAATGACAGGAGTCAATCAGCCCCAGCATTTT. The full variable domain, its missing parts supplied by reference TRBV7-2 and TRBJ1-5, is GAGVSQSPSNKVTEKGKDVELRCDPISGHTALYWYRQSLGQGLEFLIYFQGNSAPDKSGLPSDRFSAERTGGSVSTLTIQRTQQEDSAVYLCASSQMTGVNQPQHFGDGTRLSIL.

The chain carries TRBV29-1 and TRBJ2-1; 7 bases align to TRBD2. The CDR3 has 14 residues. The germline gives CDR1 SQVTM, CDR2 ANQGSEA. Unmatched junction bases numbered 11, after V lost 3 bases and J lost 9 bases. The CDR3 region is CSVEVSGGSGEQFF. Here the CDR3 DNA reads TGCAGCGTTGAGGTGTCGGGGGGTTCGGGTGAGCAGTTCTTC.

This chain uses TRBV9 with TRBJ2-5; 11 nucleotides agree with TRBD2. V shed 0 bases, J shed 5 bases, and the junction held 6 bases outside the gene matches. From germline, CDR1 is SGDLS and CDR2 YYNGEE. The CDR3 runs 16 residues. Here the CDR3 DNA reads TGTGCCAGCAGCGTAGGTAGCGGGGGGGCAGGGGAGACCCAGTACTTC. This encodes CASSVGSGGAGETQYF.

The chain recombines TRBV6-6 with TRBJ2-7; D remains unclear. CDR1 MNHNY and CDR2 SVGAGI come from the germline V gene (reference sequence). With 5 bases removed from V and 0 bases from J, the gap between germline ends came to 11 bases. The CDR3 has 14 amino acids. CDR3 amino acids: CASSPLHYSYEQYF. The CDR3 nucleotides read TGTGCCAGCAGTCCCCTACACTACTCCTACGAGCAGTACTTC.

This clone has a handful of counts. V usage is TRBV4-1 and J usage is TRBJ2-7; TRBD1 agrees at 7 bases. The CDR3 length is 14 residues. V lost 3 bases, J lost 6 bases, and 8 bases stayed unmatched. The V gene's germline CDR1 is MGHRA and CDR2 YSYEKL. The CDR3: CASSQVGQKGEQYF. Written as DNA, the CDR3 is TGCGCCAGCAGCCAGGTGGGACAGAAAGGCGAGCAGTACTTC.

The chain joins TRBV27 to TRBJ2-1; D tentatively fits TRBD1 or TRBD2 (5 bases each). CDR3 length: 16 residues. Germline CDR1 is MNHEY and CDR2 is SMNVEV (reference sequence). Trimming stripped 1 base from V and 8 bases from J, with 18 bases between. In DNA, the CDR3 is TGTGCCAGCAGTTTATTCTCCAGAAGGGACGGTGATGAGCAGTTCTTC. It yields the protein CASSLFSRRDGDEQFF.

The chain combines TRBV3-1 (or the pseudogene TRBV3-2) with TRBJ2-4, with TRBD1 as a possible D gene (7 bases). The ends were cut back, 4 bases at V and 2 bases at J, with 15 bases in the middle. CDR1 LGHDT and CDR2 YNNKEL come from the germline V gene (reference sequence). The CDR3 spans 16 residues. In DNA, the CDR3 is TGTGCCAGCAGCCGAACGACAGGGAGGTCCAAAAACATTCAGTACTTC. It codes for CASSRTTGRSKNIQYF.

The DNA of the CDR3 is TGTGCCAGTAGTATAGATCTCTCAGAGACCCAGTACTTC. Translation gives CASSIDLSETQYF. This rearrangement joins TRBV19 to TRBJ2-5; D is undetermined. V lost 0 bases, J lost 4 bases, and 6 bases lay in between. CDR1 LNHDA and CDR2 SQIVND come from the germline V gene (reference sequence). The CDR3 is 13 amino acids.

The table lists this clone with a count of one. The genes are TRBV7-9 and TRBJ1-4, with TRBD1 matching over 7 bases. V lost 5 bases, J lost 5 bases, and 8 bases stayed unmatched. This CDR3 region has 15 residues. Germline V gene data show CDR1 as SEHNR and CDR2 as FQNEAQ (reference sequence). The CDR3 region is CASSRIRGRNEKLFF. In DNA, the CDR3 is TGTGCCAGCAGCCGTATCAGGGGGAGGAATGAAAAACTGTTTTTT.

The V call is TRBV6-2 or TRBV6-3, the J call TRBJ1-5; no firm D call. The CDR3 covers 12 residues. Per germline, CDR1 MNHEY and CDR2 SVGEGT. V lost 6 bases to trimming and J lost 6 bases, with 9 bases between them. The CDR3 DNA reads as TGTGCCAGCAGCCAGATGGGTCAGCCCCAGCATTTT. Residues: CASSQMGQPQHF.

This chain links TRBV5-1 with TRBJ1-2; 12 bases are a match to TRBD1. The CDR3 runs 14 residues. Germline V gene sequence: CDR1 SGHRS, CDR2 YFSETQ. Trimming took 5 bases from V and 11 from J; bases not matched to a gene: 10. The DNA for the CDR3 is TGCGCCAGCAGGGCCGGGACAGGGGGCTCCCGGTACACCTTC. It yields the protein CASRAGTGGSRYTF.

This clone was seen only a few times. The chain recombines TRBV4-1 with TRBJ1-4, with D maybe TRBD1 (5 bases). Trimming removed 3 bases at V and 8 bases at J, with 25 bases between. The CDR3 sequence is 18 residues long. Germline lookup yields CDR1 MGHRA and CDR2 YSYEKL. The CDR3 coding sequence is TGCGCCAGCAGCCAGCTGACCATCACCGGGACCGCGGGCGAAAAACTGTTTTTT. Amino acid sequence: CASSQLTITGTAGEKLFF.

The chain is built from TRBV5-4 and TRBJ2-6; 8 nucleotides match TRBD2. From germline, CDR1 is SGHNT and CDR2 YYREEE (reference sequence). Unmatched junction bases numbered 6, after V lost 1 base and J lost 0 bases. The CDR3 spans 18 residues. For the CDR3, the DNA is TGTGCCAGCAGCTTGCGGGGGGGGTCCAGCTCTGGGGCCAACGTCCTGACTTTC. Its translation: CASSLRGGSSSGANVLTF.

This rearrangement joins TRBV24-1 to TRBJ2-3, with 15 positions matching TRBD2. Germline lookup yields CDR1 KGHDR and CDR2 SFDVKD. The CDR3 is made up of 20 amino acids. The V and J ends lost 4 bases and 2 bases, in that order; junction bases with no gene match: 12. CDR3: CATSEIGRTSGGASTDTQYF. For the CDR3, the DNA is TGTGCCACCAGTGAAATTGGTAGGACTAGCGGGGGGGCATCCACAGATACGCAGTATTTT.

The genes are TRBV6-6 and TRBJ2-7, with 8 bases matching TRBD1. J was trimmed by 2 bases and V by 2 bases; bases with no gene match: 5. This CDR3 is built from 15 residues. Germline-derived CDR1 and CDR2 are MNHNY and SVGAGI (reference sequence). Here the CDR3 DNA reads TGTGCCAGCAGTTACACCGGGACAGGTCCCTACGAGCAGTACTTC. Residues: CASSYTGTGPYEQYF.

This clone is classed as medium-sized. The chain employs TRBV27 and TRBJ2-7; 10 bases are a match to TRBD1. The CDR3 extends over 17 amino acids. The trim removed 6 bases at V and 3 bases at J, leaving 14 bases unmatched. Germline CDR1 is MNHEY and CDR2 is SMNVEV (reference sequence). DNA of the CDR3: TGTGCCAGCAGCCAAAAGGGGACAGGGGTTCGGGACTACGAGCAGTACTTC. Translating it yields CASSQKGTGVRDYEQYF.

The CDR3 here is CASSRLGDEQYF. Here the CDR3 DNA reads TGTGCCAGCAGTCGACTCGGGGACGAGCAGTACTTC. This sequence joins TRBV12-3 or TRBV12-4 and TRBJ2-7; possibly TRBD2 for D (5 bases). This CDR3 region has 12 residues. V lost 5 bases and J lost 5, with 10 bases in between.